This T cell receptor beta chain was sequenced for a study of T cell responses to AZD1222 COVID-19 vaccine. For the study at large: Pooled in the analysis were second doses at about 4 or about 12 weeks.

Trimming took off 4 bases at V and 4 bases at J, with 11 bases between the two ends. Germline CDR1 and CDR2: SGHRS and YFSETQ. This CDR3 has 14 amino acids. Regarding the study as a whole: Donors, mostly white British, included more females; clonal diversity was possibly underestimated.

Profiling relied on immunoSEQ multiplex PCR, and the TCRdb table lists in-frame clones only, not all of them. There are about 140,000 clones in the sample; approximately 90% occur only once, and about 3% lies in the top ten. As concerns this clone: Antigen specificity is unknown.

The rearrangement uses TRBV5-1 and TRBJ1-4; D might be TRBD1 (6 bases). The source of this sequence is an adult in good health. The starting material was peripheral blood, obtained on day 0 of AZD1222 vaccination. CDR3 sequence (DNA): TGCGCCAGCAGCCGGACAGCGAATAATGAAAAACTGTTTTTT. As protein: CASSRTANNEKLFF.